The clone carrying this TCR beta chain was observed a few times. The antigen is unknown. The sample belongs to a study of T cells after yellow fever vaccination. On the study more broadly: Each low-cell-number fraction was prepared by means of SMART-Seq v4 Ultra Low Input. General study results and limits: Contaminants from the bulk population, in the form of abundant clonotypes, could be found in FACS-sorted repertoires. Booster sampling recovered most clones from primary vaccination (about 97% CD4, approximately 88% CD8).

Trimming pared 0 bases from V and 4 bases from J, leaving 13 bases between. Germline V gene sequence: CDR1 SGHRS, CDR2 YFSETQ. The CDR3 is 16 amino acids. Production of TCR cDNA was by 5'RACE template switching, which also added a universal primer site and UMIs. Via MiXCR, TCRdb re-called the 5' RACE reads, giving one row per CDR3 protein. The sample gives nearly 550,000 distinct CDR3 sequences, roughly a fifth of which show up once; around 15% is in the top ten. Sequenced material: PBMCs, taken 15 days after the yellow fever booster vaccination. This sequence joins TRBV5-1 and TRBJ2-2; D is perhaps TRBD1 or TRBD2 (5 bases each). The clonotype was recovered from a man aged 25 to 45 who received the YFV17D yellow fever vaccine. For the CDR3, the DNA is TGCGCCAGCAGCTTGGGTGGCACGAGGGGCACCGGGGAGCTGTTTTTT. It yields the protein CASSLGGTRGTGELFF. Full variable domain (outside the CDR3, taken from reference TRBV5-1 and TRBJ2-2): KAGVTQTPRYLIKTRGQQVTLSCSPISGHRSVSWYQQTPGQGLQFLFEYFSETQRNKGNFPGRFSGRQFSNSRSEMNVSTLELGDSALYLCASSLGGTRGTGELFFGEGSRLTVL.